The rows below give T cell receptor beta chains drawn from one sample of a study of T cell clones after liver transplantation. Clones were read by immunoSEQ multiplex PCR, and TCRdb kept only the in-frame ones, dropping some. The sample lists 93,000 or so clones; around 84% were seen once. Sample: CD4+ T cells from blood, taken around 48 months after liver transplant. The origin of the receptors is a human patient who received a liver transplant. Some T cells may be provided by the graft donor. The CDR3 runs from the conserved cysteine through the conserved F or W. Fields, in order: CDR3 protein, J gene, V gene.

cdr3_aa: CASSLAGGEQFF; j_call: TRBJ2-1; v_call: TRBV5-1
cdr3_aa: CASSVAGNTEAFF; j_call: TRBJ1-1; v_call: TRBV9
cdr3_aa: CASSTRDYNSPLHF; j_call: TRBJ1-6; v_call: TRBV5-4
cdr3_aa: CASRRGQVSYNEQFF; j_call: TRBJ2-1; v_call: TRBV10-2
cdr3_aa: CASSLREAFF; j_call: TRBJ1-1; v_call: TRBV13
cdr3_aa: CASSYVGVGSYEQYF; j_call: TRBJ2-7; v_call: TRBV6-5
cdr3_aa: CASSAGGAGYTF; j_call: TRBJ1-2; v_call: TRBV2
cdr3_aa: CSVDWTGNYGYTF; j_call: TRBJ1-2; v_call: TRBV29-1
cdr3_aa: CASSLRPAGGGDTEAFF; j_call: TRBJ1-1; v_call: TRBV7-6
cdr3_aa: CASSPSGTGKAGELFF; j_call: TRBJ2-2; v_call: TRBV7-9
cdr3_aa: CASSAGLAGNFGLNEQFF; j_call: TRBJ2-1; v_call: TRBV7-2
cdr3_aa: CASSPDRVGQPQHF; j_call: TRBJ1-5; v_call: TRBV18
cdr3_aa: CASSEALANQETQYF; j_call: TRBJ2-5; v_call: TRBV2
cdr3_aa: CASSPPQGLAGNTIYF; j_call: TRBJ1-3; v_call: TRBV18
cdr3_aa: CASRPESSYNSPLHF; j_call: TRBJ1-6; v_call: TRBV7-9
cdr3_aa: CASSEVGRVQETQYF; j_call: TRBJ2-5; v_call: TRBV2
cdr3_aa: CASSSASGGTYEQYF; j_call: TRBJ2-7; v_call: TRBV28
cdr3_aa: CASSTTGSQETQYF; j_call: TRBJ2-5; v_call: TRBV5-6
cdr3_aa: CSVGGGGSNQPQHF; j_call: TRBJ1-5; v_call: TRBV29-1
cdr3_aa: CASTNRGTSSGANVLTF; j_call: TRBJ2-6; v_call: TRBV7-8
cdr3_aa: CAISEGPYNEQFF; j_call: TRBJ2-1; v_call: TRBV10-3
cdr3_aa: CATSVTDTQYF; j_call: TRBJ2-3; v_call: TRBV27
cdr3_aa: CASSPITSGGPTQYF; j_call: TRBJ2-3; v_call: TRBV11-2
cdr3_aa: CASSVTGGPSSTDTQYF; j_call: TRBJ2-3; v_call: TRBV2
cdr3_aa: CAWSADFQYSGNTIYF; j_call: TRBJ1-3; v_call: TRBV30
cdr3_aa: CASSSGLVAEQYF; j_call: TRBJ2-7; v_call: TRBV21-1
cdr3_aa: CASSLPTGATEAFF; j_call: TRBJ1-1; v_call: TRBV7-3
cdr3_aa: CASSFRLAGEGYEQYF; j_call: TRBJ2-7; v_call: TRBV7-9
cdr3_aa: CASSQGGTSEVYEQYF; j_call: TRBJ2-7; v_call: TRBV5-4
cdr3_aa: CASSLQGVISTQYF; j_call: TRBJ2-5; v_call: TRBV27
cdr3_aa: CAWSVGKGTYGYTF; j_call: TRBJ1-2; v_call: TRBV30
cdr3_aa: CASSPEDQGPQPQHF; j_call: TRBJ1-5; v_call: TRBV4-2
cdr3_aa: CASSRRGGHAQFF; j_call: TRBJ2-1; v_call: TRBV14
cdr3_aa: CASAFGPTGQYF; j_call: TRBJ2-7; v_call: TRBV11-2
cdr3_aa: CASSYSLGGVDTQYF; j_call: TRBJ2-3; v_call: TRBV6-6
cdr3_aa: CASSLGGTSGGLQFF; j_call: TRBJ2-1; v_call: TRBV5-1
cdr3_aa: CASSLGTARRGQPQHF; j_call: TRBJ1-5; v_call: TRBV5-5
cdr3_aa: CASSLAATGFPEAFF; j_call: TRBJ1-1; v_call: TRBV5-1
cdr3_aa: CASGLVPAGDTYGYTF; j_call: TRBJ1-2; v_call: TRBV12-5
cdr3_aa: CASSDNYYEQYF; j_call: TRBJ2-7; v_call: TRBV2
cdr3_aa: CASSPSGWGTGELFF; j_call: TRBJ2-2; v_call: TRBV11-3
cdr3_aa: CATSRVGLAGGPIEQFF; j_call: TRBJ2-1; v_call: TRBV15
cdr3_aa: CASSPVTGPNEKLFF; j_call: TRBJ1-4; v_call: TRBV7-9
cdr3_aa: CASSMALSGFGEQYF; j_call: TRBJ2-7; v_call: TRBV5-1
cdr3_aa: CASSARGRGAGELFF; j_call: TRBJ2-2; v_call: TRBV4-3
cdr3_aa: CASSPPASGSSYEQYF; j_call: TRBJ2-7; v_call: TRBV7-9
cdr3_aa: CATAQGSRADTQYF; j_call: TRBJ2-3; v_call: TRBV2
cdr3_aa: CASSPGPSGRADTQYF; j_call: TRBJ2-3; v_call: TRBV18
cdr3_aa: CASSPDRLSGNTIYF; j_call: TRBJ1-3; v_call: TRBV5-6
cdr3_aa: CASSLQGGDAWPQHF; j_call: TRBJ1-5; v_call: TRBV4-3
cdr3_aa: CASSLMSSQRGNYGYTF; j_call: TRBJ1-2; v_call: TRBV7-2